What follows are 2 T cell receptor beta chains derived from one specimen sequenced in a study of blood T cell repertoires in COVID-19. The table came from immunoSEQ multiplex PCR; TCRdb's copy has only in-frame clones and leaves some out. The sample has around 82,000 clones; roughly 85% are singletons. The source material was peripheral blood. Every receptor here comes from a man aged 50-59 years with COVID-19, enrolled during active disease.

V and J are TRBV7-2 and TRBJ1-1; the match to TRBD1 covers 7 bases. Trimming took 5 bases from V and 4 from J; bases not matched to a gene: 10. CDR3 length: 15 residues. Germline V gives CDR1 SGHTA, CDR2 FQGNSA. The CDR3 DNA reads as TGTGCCAGCAGCCCAGGAAGGGGGCGAGTCACTGAAGCTTTCTTT. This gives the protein CASSPGRGRVTEAFF.

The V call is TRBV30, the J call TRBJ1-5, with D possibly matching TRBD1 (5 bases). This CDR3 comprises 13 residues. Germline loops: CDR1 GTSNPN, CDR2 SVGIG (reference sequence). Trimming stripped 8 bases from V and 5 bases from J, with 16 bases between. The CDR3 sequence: CAGGGRADQPQHF. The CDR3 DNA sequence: TGTGCCGGGGGGGGGAGGGCGGATCAGCCCCAGCATTTT.